The following is a TCR beta chain sequence with its context. This specimen belongs to a study of blood T cell repertoires in COVID-19. Study information: Acute-phase and convalescent COVID-19 samples originated in the United States, Italy and Spain. In each case, the material was cDNA or gDNA derived from T cells, B-cell-depleted T cells, or PBMCs.

Seattle enrolled patients during active infection and tracked them longitudinally. This CDR3 has 14 amino acids. The germline V gene encodes CDR1 LGHNA and CDR2 YNFKEQ. V was pared by 0 bases and J by 3 bases, with 8 bases between. Source study methods: Estimated nucleated cell counts came from reference gene primer amplification. Method: immunoSEQ multiplex PCR; TCRdb's copy keeps in-frame clones and lacks some. V and J calls and clone size are copied from that table; D and trimming were computed from the DNA. The table shows approximately 99,000 clones, with 88% occurring only once. J is TRBJ1-2 and V is TRBV4-2; D unresolved. This TCR was recovered from a man in his fifties with COVID-19, enrolled during active disease. Material for sequencing was peripheral blood. The CDR3 reads CASSQDLQYYGYTF. The CDR3 DNA reads as TGTGCCAGCAGCCAAGACTTACAGTACTATGGCTACACCTTC.